This entry lists 24 T cell receptor beta chains sequenced from one sample in a study of cytomegalovirus exposure and HLA in healthy donors. A multiplex PCR was run with 60 Vbeta primers and 13 Jbeta primers. The protocol was immunoSEQ multiplex PCR, while the TCRdb copy is restricted to in-frame clones and leaves out a portion. The sample includes about 190,000 clones, 70% to 90% seen only once; the top ten take around 1.9%. The material sequenced was PBMCs. These receptors were taken from a woman in her late teens or twenties in good health and CMV-seropositive.

The chain uses TRBV7-6 and TRBJ1-2; D gene ambiguous. Per the germline V gene, CDR1 is SGHVS and CDR2 is FNYEAQ. CDR3 length: 14 residues. Trimming stripped 5 bases from V and 6 bases from J, with 16 bases between. CDR3 protein: CASSTDGLRHGYTF. In nucleotides, the CDR3 is TGTGCCAGCAGCACGGACGGACTAAGGCATGGCTACACCTTC.

The chain combines TRBV6-5 with TRBJ2-2; the D gene is possibly TRBD2 (5 bases). The V and J ends lost 6 bases and 6 bases respectively, with 14 bases between them. Germline V gene lookup returns CDR1 MNHEY and CDR2 SVGAGI. CDR3 length: 14 amino acids. The DNA for the CDR3 is TGTGCCAGCAGCCCCCGAGGGAGAGCCGGGGAGCTGTTTTTT. This encodes CASSPRGRAGELFF.

This rearrangement joins TRBV7-2 to TRBJ1-2, with 7 bases that match TRBD1. The ends lost 5 bases at V and 7 bases at J; junction bases unmatched: 4. This CDR3 spans 12 amino acids. Germline-derived CDR1 and CDR2 are SGHTA and FQGNSA. The CDR3 region has the DNA TGTGCCAGCAGCATGACAGGGCTTGGCTACACCTTC. This gives the protein CASSMTGLGYTF.

The genes are TRBV7-2 and TRBJ1-4; maybe TRBD1 (5 bases). The germline gives CDR1 SGHTA, CDR2 FQGNSA. The CDR3 sequence is 15 residues long. V was trimmed by 7 bases and J by 4 bases, leaving 16 bases between them. CDR3 bases: TGTGCCAGCAACAGTGAGGGGAGGGGTAATGAAAAACTGTTTTTT. Protein product: CASNSEGRGNEKLFF.

The DNA for the CDR3 is TGTGCCAGCAGCCTGATGACTAACTCTGGAAACACCATATATTTT. Protein sequence: CASSLMTNSGNTIYF. The J gene is TRBJ1-3, the V gene TRBV5-4; D is unclear. Germline CDR1 SGHNT, CDR2 YYREEE (reference sequence). This CDR3 is 15 amino acids long. The V gene lost 4 bases and the J gene lost 0 bases, with 11 bases spanning the gap.

This clone was seen only once. CDR3 in amino acids: CAISEGTGVDGYTF. The CDR3 nucleotides read TGTGCCATCAGTGAGGGGACAGGGGTAGATGGCTACACCTTC. V is TRBV10-3 and J is TRBJ1-2, with 10 nucleotides matching TRBD1. The CDR3 sequence is 14 residues long. The germline V gene encodes CDR1 ENHRY and CDR2 SYGVKD. V trimming: 2 bases; J trimming: 6 bases; junction bases outside the gene matches: 3.

Remarks on this clone: Compared with germline, one end of the junction differs, possibly owing to a read error. The genes are TRBV7-9 and TRBJ2-6; 10 bases are a match to TRBD1. The CDR3 is made up of 18 amino acids. CDR1 is SEHNR and CDR2 is FQNEAQ in the germline V gene (reference sequence). The CDR3 region is CASRSDRGRSPGANGLTF. The CDR3 DNA reads as TGTGCCAGCAGGAGCGACAGGGGGCGGTCTCCTGGGGCCAACGGCCTGACTTTC.

CDR3: CASRQSAGVAGELFF. DNA of the CDR3: TGTGCCAGCAGACAATCGGCAGGGGTTGCCGGGGAGCTGTTTTTT. V is TRBV25-1 and J is TRBJ2-2, with a tentative D call TRBD1 (6 bases). Germline V gives CDR1 MGHDK, CDR2 SYGVNS. The germline V and J ends were trimmed by 6 bases and 6 bases, with 17 bases remaining between them. The CDR3 loop spans 15 amino acids.

The rearrangement links TRBV4-1 to TRBJ2-7, with 8 bases matching TRBD2. This CDR3 is 16 amino acids long. From germline, CDR1 is MGHRA and CDR2 YSYEKL. Trimming cost V 2 bases and J 0 bases; bases outside gene matches: 6. CDR3: CASSQTGTSSSYEQYF. The CDR3 DNA sequence: TGCGCCAGCAGCCAAACCGGGACTAGTAGCTCCTACGAGCAGTACTTC.

In this sample, this clone turned up once. The V gene is TRBV6-1, the J gene TRBJ1-5; 8 bases agree with TRBD1. V was clipped by 2 bases and J by 1 base; unmatched bases: 1. This CDR3 has 15 amino acids. From germline, CDR1 is MNHNS and CDR2 SASEGT. CDR3 nucleotide sequence: TGTGCCAGCAGTGAAACAGGGGGGAGCAATCAGCCCCAGCATTTT. Translated, it gives CASSETGGSNQPQHF.

For the CDR3, the DNA is TGTGCCAGCAGCTTTCACGGGAACACTGAAGCTTTCTTT. Translated: CASSFHGNTEAFF. V gene TRBV7-3 combines with J gene TRBJ1-1; no clear D gene. The CDR3 has 13 residues. V was shortened by 3 bases and J by 1 base, with 6 bases between the two germline ends. CDR1 is SGHTA, CDR2 FQGTGA, per germline.

The chain is built from TRBV29-1 and TRBJ2-7, with 8 nucleotides matching TRBD2. The germline V gene encodes CDR1 SQVTM and CDR2 ANQGSEA. The CDR3 totals 12 residues. The V and J ends lost 7 bases and 6 bases, in that order; junction bases with no gene match: 8. CDR3 residues: CSAGGVGGEQYF. The DNA for the CDR3 is TGCAGCGCCGGGGGGGTGGGCGGCGAGCAGTACTTC.

This chain links TRBV9 with TRBJ2-3; 7 bases align to TRBD2. This CDR3 is built from 15 residues. Germline V gene sequence: CDR1 SGDLS, CDR2 YYNGEE. After removal of 3 bases from V and 2 bases from J, the junction contained 6 bases not matched to a gene. CDR3 bases: TGTGCCAGCAGCGGGAGCGGGGAACACACAGATACGCAGTATTTT. As protein: CASSGSGEHTDTQYF.

The chain uses TRBV4-1 and TRBJ1-2; D not certain. V lost 0 bases and J lost 7, with 15 bases in between. CDR1 MGHRA and CDR2 YSYEKL come from the germline V gene. This CDR3 is 15 amino acids long. CDR3 coding DNA: TGCGCCAGCAGCCAAGATGCGTCCGTTGCGTCTGGCTACACCTTC. Its translation is CASSQDASVASGYTF.

In this sample, this clone turned up a few times. The gene calls are TRBV27 and TRBJ1-2; TRBD1 matches at 7 bases. The germline gives CDR1 MNHEY, CDR2 SMNVEV (reference sequence). The V segment lost 7 bases and the J segment 1 base; nucleotides outside the gene matches: 12. This CDR3 is built from 16 residues. The CDR3 reads CASKFSAGGINYGYTF. The CDR3 DNA sequence: TGTGCCAGCAAGTTTTCGGCAGGGGGGATTAACTATGGCTACACCTTC.

This sequence joins TRBV14 and TRBJ1-2; D not resolved. CDR3 length: 15 residues. Trimming took 5 bases from V and 8 from J, leaving 21 bases between them. The germline V gene has CDR1 SGHDN and CDR2 FVKESK. The CDR3 DNA follows: TGTGCCAGCAGCAAAACGCGAGGGAGCGTGGGGGGCTACACCTTC. The encoded protein is CASSKTRGSVGGYTF. The entire variable domain, with the rest obtained from reference TRBV14 and TRBJ1-2, is as follows: EAGVTQFPSHSVIEKGQTVTLRCDPISGHDNLYWYRRVMGKEIKFLLHFVKESKQDESGMPNNRFLAERTGGTYSTLKVQPAELEDSGVYFCASSKTRGSVGGYTFGSGTRLTVV.

This chain links TRBV11-3 with TRBJ2-5, with D unclear. This CDR3 has 11 residues. With 5 bases removed from V and 5 bases from J, the gap between germline ends came to 6 bases. From germline, CDR1 is SGHNT and CDR2 YENEEA. CDR3 DNA sequence: TGTGCCAGCAGCGCGGAGGAGACCCAGTACTTC. Protein product: CASSAEETQYF.

The chain employs TRBV5-5 and TRBJ2-7, with 11 bases matching TRBD2. V was pared by 4 bases and J by 6 bases, with 0 bases of the junction left unmatched. Germline V gives CDR1 SGHKS, CDR2 YYEKEE (reference sequence). The CDR3 loop spans 12 amino acids. Here the CDR3 reads CASSGTSGEQYV. DNA of the CDR3: TGTGCCAGCAGCGGGACTAGCGGCGAGCAGTACGTC.

The chain carries TRBV28 and TRBJ2-1; 9 bases are a match to TRBD2. V dropped 2 bases and J dropped 4; count of bases not matched to a gene: 3. Germline V gene lookup returns CDR1 MDHEN and CDR2 SYDVKM. The CDR3 is 15 amino acids. The chain's CDR3 is CASSLAGGQYNEQFF. The CDR3 nucleotides read TGTGCCAGCAGTTTAGCGGGGGGGCAGTACAATGAGCAGTTCTTC. The full variable domain, completed using reference TRBV28 and TRBJ2-1, is DVKVTQSSRYLVKRTGEKVFLECVQDMDHENMFWYRQDPGLGLRLIYFSYDVKMKEKGDIPEGYSVSREKKERFSLILESASTNQTSMYLCASSLAGGQYNEQFFGPGTRLTVL.

V and J are TRBV9 and TRBJ2-3; perhaps TRBD2 as D (5 bases). Germline-derived CDR1 and CDR2 are SGDLS and YYNGEE. V lost 0 bases and J lost 5, with 16 bases in between. CDR3 size: 16 residues. The CDR3 is CASSVVPGLVQDTQYF. The CDR3 DNA reads as TGTGCCAGCAGCGTAGTCCCGGGGTTGGTTCAAGATACGCAGTATTTT.

The gene calls are TRBV6-1 and TRBJ2-3; unclear D gene. V lost 5 bases to trimming and J lost 2 bases, with 5 bases between them. The CDR3 length is 12 residues. Germline V gives CDR1 MNHNS, CDR2 SASEGT. DNA of the CDR3: TGTGCCAGCAGTCATTTCACAGATACGCAGTATTTT. Residues: CASSHFTDTQYF.

The chain employs TRBV7-6 and TRBJ2-2, with D tentatively TRBD1 (5 bases). Germline V gives CDR1 SGHVS, CDR2 FNYEAQ. The ends were cut back, 4 bases at V and 6 bases at J, with 18 bases in the middle. The CDR3 extends over 16 amino acids. CDR3 region: CASSSQGVSTPGELFF. CDR3 coding DNA: TGTGCCAGCAGCTCTCAAGGGGTGTCGACACCCGGGGAGCTGTTTTTT.

The CDR3 coding sequence is TGCGCCAGCAGCTGGGGACAGGGAGGAAACACCATATATTTT. Its protein product is CASSWGQGGNTIYF. The rearrangement uses TRBV5-1 and TRBJ1-3, with 9 bases matching TRBD1. V trimming: 3 bases; J trimming: 4 bases; junction bases outside the gene matches: 2. The CDR3 sequence is 14 residues long. Looked up from germline, CDR1 is SGHRS and CDR2 is YFSETQ.

The chain uses TRBV6-5 and TRBJ1-2; 9 bases line up with TRBD1. The CDR3 is 14 residues long. The germline V gene encodes CDR1 MNHEY and CDR2 SVGAGI. The J segment lost 2 bases and the V segment lost 6 bases, leaving 4 bases of the junction unmatched. The CDR3 nucleotides are TGTGCCAGCAGCGGGACAGGGATCAACTATGGCTACACCTTC. Residues: CASSGTGINYGYTF.